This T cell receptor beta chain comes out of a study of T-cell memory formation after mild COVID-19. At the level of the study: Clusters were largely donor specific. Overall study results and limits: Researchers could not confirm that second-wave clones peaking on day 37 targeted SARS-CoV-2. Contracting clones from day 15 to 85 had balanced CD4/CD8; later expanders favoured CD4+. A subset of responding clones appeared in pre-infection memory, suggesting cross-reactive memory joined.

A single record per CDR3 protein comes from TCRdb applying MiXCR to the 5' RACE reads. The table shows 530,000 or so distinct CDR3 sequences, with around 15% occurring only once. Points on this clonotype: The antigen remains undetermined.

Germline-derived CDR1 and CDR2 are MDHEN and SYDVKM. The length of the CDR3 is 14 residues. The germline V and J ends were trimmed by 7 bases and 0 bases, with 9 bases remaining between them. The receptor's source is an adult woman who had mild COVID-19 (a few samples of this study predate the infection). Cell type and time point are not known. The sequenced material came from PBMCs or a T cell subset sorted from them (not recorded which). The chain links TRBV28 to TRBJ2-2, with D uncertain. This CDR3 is CASTGRSNTGELFF. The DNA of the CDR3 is TGTGCCAGCACGGGCAGATCGAACACCGGGGAGCTGTTTTTT.